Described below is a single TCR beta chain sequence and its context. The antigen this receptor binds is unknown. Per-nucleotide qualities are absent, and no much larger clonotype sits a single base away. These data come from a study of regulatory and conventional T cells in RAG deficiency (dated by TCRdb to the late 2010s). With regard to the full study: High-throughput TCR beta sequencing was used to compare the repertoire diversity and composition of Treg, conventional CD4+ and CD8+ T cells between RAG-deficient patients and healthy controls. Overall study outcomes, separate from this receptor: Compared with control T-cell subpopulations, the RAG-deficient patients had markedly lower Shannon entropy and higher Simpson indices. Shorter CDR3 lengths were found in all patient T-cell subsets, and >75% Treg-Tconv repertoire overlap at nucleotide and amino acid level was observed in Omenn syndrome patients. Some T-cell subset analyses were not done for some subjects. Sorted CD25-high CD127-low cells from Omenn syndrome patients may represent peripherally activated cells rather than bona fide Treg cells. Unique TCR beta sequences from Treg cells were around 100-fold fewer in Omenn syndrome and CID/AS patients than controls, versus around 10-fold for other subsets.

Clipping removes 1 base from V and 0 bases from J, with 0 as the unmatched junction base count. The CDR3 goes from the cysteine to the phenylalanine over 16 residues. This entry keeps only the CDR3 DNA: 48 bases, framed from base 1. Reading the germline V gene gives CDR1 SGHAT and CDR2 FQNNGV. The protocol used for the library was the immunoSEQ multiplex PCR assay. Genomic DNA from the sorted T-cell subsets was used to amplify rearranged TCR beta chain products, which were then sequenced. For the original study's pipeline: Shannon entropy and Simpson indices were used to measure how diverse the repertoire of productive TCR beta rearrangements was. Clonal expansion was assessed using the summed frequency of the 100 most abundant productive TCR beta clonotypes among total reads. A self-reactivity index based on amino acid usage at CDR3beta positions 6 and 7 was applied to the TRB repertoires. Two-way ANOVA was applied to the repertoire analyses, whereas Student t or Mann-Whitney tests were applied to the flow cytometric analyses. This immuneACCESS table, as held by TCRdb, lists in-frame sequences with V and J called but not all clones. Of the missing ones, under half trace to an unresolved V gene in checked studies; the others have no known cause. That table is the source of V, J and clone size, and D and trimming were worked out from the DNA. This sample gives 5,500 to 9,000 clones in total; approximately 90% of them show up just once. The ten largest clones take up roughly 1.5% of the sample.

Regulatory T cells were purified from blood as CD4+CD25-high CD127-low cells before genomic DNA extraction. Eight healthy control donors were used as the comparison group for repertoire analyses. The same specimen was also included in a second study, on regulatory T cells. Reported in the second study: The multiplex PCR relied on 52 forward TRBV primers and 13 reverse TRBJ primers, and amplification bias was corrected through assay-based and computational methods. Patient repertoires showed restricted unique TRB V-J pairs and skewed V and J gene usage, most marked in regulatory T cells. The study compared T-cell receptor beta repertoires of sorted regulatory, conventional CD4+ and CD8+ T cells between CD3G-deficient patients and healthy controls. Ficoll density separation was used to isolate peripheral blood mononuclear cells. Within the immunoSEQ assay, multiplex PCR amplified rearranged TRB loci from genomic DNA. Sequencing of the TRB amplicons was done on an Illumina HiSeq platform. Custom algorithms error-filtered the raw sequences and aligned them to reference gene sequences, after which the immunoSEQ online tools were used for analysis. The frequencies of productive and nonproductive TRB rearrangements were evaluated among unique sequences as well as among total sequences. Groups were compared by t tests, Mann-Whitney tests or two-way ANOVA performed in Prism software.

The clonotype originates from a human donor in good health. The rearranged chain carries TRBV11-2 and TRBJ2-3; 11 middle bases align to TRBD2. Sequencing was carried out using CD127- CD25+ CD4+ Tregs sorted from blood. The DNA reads TGTGCCAGCAGCTTAGGACTAGCGGGGAGCACAGATACGCAGTATTTT. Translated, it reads CASSLGLAGSTDTQYF.